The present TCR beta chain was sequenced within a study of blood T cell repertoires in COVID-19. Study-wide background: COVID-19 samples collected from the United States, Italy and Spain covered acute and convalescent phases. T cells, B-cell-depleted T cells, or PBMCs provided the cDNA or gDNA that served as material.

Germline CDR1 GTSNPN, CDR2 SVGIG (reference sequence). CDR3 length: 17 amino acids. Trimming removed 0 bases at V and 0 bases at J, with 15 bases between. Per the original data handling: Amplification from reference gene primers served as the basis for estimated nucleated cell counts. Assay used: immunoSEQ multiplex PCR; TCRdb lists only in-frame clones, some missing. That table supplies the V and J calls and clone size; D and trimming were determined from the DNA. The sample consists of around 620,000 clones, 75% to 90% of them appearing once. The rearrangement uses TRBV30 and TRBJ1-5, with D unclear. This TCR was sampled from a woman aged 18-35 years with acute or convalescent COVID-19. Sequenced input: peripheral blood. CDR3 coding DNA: TGTGCCTGGAGTGTACAGATTGACGCCGATAGCAATCAGCCCCAGCATTTT. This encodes CAWSVQIDADSNQPQHF. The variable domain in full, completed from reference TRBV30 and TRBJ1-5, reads SQTIHQWPATLVQPVGSPLSLECTVEGTSNPNLYWYRQAAGRGLQLLFYSVGIGQISSEVPQNLSASRPQDRQFILSSKKLLLSDSGFYLCAWSVQIDADSNQPQHFGDGTRLSIL.